One and the same sample provided the 4 T cell receptor beta chains below, sequenced in a study of blood T cell repertoires in COVID-19 (dated by TCRdb to the early 2020s). The library was built by means of the immunoSEQ multiplex PCR assay. The immuneACCESS repertoire file appears here via TCRdb, limited to in-frame rearrangements. These files lack a portion of the clones; in checked studies, under half of the deficit traces to unresolved V genes, and the cause of the others is not known. A total of almost 200,000 clones appear in this sample, about 90% of them only once. The ten most abundant clones make up roughly 0.78% of the sample. Sequences were obtained from peripheral blood. All receptors derive from a woman between 70 and 85 years old with acute or convalescent COVID-19.

The chain carries TRBV29-1 and TRBJ1-1; D call uncertain. The germline CDR1 and CDR2 sequences are SQVTM and ANQGSEA. The CDR3 spans 15 residues. Trimming took 2 bases from V and 1 from J, leaving 14 bases between them. DNA of the CDR3: TGCAGCGTTGAACCGACGGGGTTTGGGAACACTGAAGCTTTCTTT. Amino acid sequence: CSVEPTGFGNTEAFF. The full variable domain, rest sourced from reference TRBV29-1 and TRBJ1-1, is SAVISQKPSRDICQRGTSLTIQCQVDSQVTMMFWYRQQPGQSLTLIATANQGSEATYESGFVIDKFPISRPNLTFSTLTVSNMSPEDSSIYLCSVEPTGFGNTEAFFGQGTRLTVV.

The table lists this clone with a count of one. The chain has TRBV7-2 and TRBJ1-3; D not certain. This CDR3 has 13 residues. Trimming stripped 3 bases from V and 4 bases from J, with 7 bases between. The germline gives CDR1 SGHTA, CDR2 FQGNSA. The DNA of the CDR3 is TGTGCCAGCAGCTTTGGGCCCGGAAACACCATATATTTT. Its protein is CASSFGPGNTIYF.

V is TRBV11-2 and J is TRBJ2-7; 8 nucleotides line up with TRBD2. Germline values: CDR1 SGHAT, CDR2 FQNNGV. The ends lost 5 bases at V and 4 bases at J; junction bases unmatched: 13. This CDR3 region has 16 residues. The CDR3 sequence: CASSPDWIREGYEQYF. For the CDR3, the DNA is TGTGCCAGCAGCCCAGACTGGATACGGGAGGGGTACGAGCAGTACTTC.

This chain uses TRBV19 with TRBJ2-1; 12 nucleotides line up with TRBD1. The CDR3 contains 16 residues. Germline loops: CDR1 LNHDA, CDR2 SQIVND (reference sequence). The J segment lost 4 bases and the V segment lost 9 bases, leaving 10 bases of the junction unmatched. The CDR3 here is CASRDRGPRGYNEQFF. CDR3 nucleotides: TGTGCCAGCCGGGACAGGGGGCCTCGAGGGTACAATGAGCAGTTCTTC.